Listed below are T cell receptor beta chains from one sample, sequenced in a study of blood T cell repertoires in COVID-19. Some clones are missing from TCRdb's copy, which holds only in-frame ones; the method was immunoSEQ multiplex PCR. In the table there are about 250,000 clones, approximately 90% of which are singletons. What was sequenced was peripheral blood. These receptors all stem from a man aged 30 to 45 with acute or convalescent COVID-19. CDR3s include the opening cysteine and the closing phenylalanine or tryptophan. The D gene is left open where the match is weak. Clone sizes are given selectively: once, few, many, or a class where the clone is expanded.

>TRBV18|-|TRBJ1-2|few
CASSPPNTAAHGYTF
TGTGCCAGCTCACCGCCCAATACCGCGGCCCATGGCTACACCTTC
>TRBV5-1|TRBD1|TRBJ1-4|-
CASSGWTGLNEKLFF
TGCGCCAGCAGCGGGTGGACAGGGTTGAATGAAAAACTGTTTTTT
>TRBV28|-|TRBJ1-2|-
CASESGGRIYGYTF
TGTGCCAGCGAAAGCGGGGGGCGTATCTATGGCTACACCTTC
>TRBV28|TRBD2|TRBJ2-1|-
CASSTGTSGSFYEQFF
TGTGCCAGCAGTACCGGGACTAGCGGGAGTTTCTATGAGCAGTTCTTC
>TRBV19|TRBD1|TRBJ1-5|few
CASSVSGGGQPQHF
TGTGCCAGTAGTGTCTCAGGGGGAGGTCAGCCCCAGCATTTT
>TRBV9|TRBD1|TRBJ2-4|-
CASSAGTGSPKNIQYF
TGTGCCAGCAGCGCCGGGACAGGGTCCCCGAAAAACATTCAGTACTTC
>TRBV4-1|TRBD1|TRBJ2-4|-
CASSQNPDRGIRQYF
TGCGCCAGCAGCCAAAACCCGGACAGGGGCATTCGGCAGTACTTC
>TRBV6-1|-|TRBJ2-6|-
CASSVGGGASGANVLTF
TGTGCCAGCAGTGTAGGAGGGGGCGCGTCTGGGGCCAACGTCCTGACTTTC
>TRBV27|-|TRBJ2-7|-
CASSFYRDYEQYF
TGTGCCAGCAGTTTTTACAGGGACTACGAGCAGTACTTC
>TRBV4-1|TRBD1|TRBJ1-3|-
CASSQDGQGLISGNTIYF
TGCGCCAGCAGCCAAGATGGACAGGGGCTAATCTCTGGAAACACCATATATTTT